This T cell receptor (beta chain) was identified in a study of identical twins. About this clonotype itself: The antigen is undetermined. Just one base apart from a much larger clone, this may be a read error.

Study outcomes and limitations: Weaker excess twin sharing was observed in beta out-of-frame sequences.

The V end lost 4 bases, the J end lost 9 bases, and 19 bases lay between the germline ends. The CDR3 runs to 14 residues. Germline assignment: CDR1 SGHRS and CDR2 YFSETQ. Each CDR3 protein gets one entry after TCRdb re-called the 5' RACE reads with MiXCR. Of approximately 1.8 million distinct CDR3 sequences listed, less than 35% are singletons. This TCR derives from a newborn girl in good health. The gene calls are TRBV5-1 and TRBJ2-5; no reliable D call. Sequenced sample: cord blood. The CDR3 coding sequence is TGCGCCAGCAGCCTGGGCCAGTTGAGTCTATCCCAGTACTTC. The encoded protein is CASSLGQLSLSQYF.